This TCR beta chain was observed in a study of cytomegalovirus exposure and HLA in healthy donors. The protocol was immunoSEQ multiplex PCR, while the TCRdb copy is restricted to in-frame clones and leaves out a portion. The sample records approximately 160,000 clones, around 96% being singletons. CDR1 is SNHLY, CDR2 FYNNEI, per germline. This CDR3 spans 13 amino acids. Trimming removed 5 bases at V and 2 bases at J, with 10 bases between. Material for sequencing was PBMCs. The chain has TRBV2 and TRBJ2-7; a weak D match, TRBD1 (6 bases). The source is a woman aged 18 to 35 in good health and CMV-seronegative. CDR3 bases: TGTGCCAGCAGTAAGGGACAAGCCTACGAGCAGTACTTC. It yields the protein CASSKGQAYEQYF.